The 4 T cell receptor beta chains in this list originate from one sample, sequenced in a study of blood T cell repertoires in COVID-19. This table comes from immunoSEQ multiplex PCR, and its TCRdb copy is limited to in-frame clones, with some not included. The sample lists roughly 200,000 clones, around 85% occurring once. The sequenced sample consisted of peripheral blood. These receptor sequences come from a human donor with active or convalescent COVID-19. The donor label of this sample is uncertain.

This chain connects TRBV28 to TRBJ1-4; 8 bases are shared with TRBD1. The V gene end was trimmed by 1 base and the J gene end by 4 bases; junction bases not matched to a gene: 5. The CDR3 covers 16 residues. Looked up from germline, CDR1 is MDHEN and CDR2 is SYDVKM. CDR3 loop: CASSLLPGGGNEKLFF. DNA of the CDR3: TGTGCCAGCAGTTTATTGCCAGGGGGCGGTAATGAAAAACTGTTTTTT.

DNA for the CDR3: TGTGCCAGCAGCCCGACTAGGACAGGCGGTGAAGCTTTCTTT. This gives the protein CASSPTRTGGEAFF. V is TRBV6-4 and J is TRBJ1-1; 7 bases fit TRBD1. This CDR3 is built from 14 residues. Trimming cost V 6 bases and J 7 bases; bases outside gene matches: 11. Germline V lookup: CDR1 MRHNA, CDR2 SNTAGT.

Notes on this clone: The germline gene is not matched at one end of the junction; a read error may be the cause. This chain joins TRBV18 and TRBJ1-5; D ambiguous. CDR3 length: 14 amino acids. Germline V gene data show CDR1 as KGHSH and CDR2 as LQKENI. The CDR3 loop is CASSPSGLNHPQHF. The CDR3 DNA is TGTGCCAGCTCGCCATCAGGATTAAATCATCCCCAGCATTTT.

This rearrangement joins TRBV3-1 (or the pseudogene TRBV3-2) to TRBJ1-1; 11 nucleotides align to TRBD1. Losses at the gene ends were 3 bases for V and 5 bases for J; bases not matched to a gene: 5. In germline, CDR1 is LGHDT, CDR2 YNNKEL (reference sequence). The CDR3 is 15 amino acids. The CDR3 sequence: CASSHLDRGRTEAFF. CDR3 sequence (DNA): TGTGCCAGCAGCCACCTGGACAGGGGGCGAACTGAAGCTTTCTTT.